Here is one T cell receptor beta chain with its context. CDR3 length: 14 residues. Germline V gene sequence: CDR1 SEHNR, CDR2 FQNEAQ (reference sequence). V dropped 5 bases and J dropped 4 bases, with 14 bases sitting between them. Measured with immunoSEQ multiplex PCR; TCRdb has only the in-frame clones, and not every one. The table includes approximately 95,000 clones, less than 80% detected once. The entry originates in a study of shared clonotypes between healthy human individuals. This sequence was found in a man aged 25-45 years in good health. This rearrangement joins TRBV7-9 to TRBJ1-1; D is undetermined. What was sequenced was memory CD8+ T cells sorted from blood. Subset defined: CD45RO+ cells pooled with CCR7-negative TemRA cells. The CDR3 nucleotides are TGTGCCAGCAGCCCTGGGATAGGCCGCACTGAAGCTTTCTTT. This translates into CASSPGIGRTEAFF.